This T cell receptor beta chain is from a study of CD8 T cells in ankylosing spondylitis. This CDR3 is 11 amino acids long. V lost 11 bases and J lost 7, with 11 bases in between. Per germline, CDR1 SGHAT and CDR2 FQNNGV. Study-wide findings and caveats: Before this, some motif variants had been reported in reactive arthritis synovial fluid and blood. The authors found the disease-linked clones to be CD8+ and relatively rare in peripheral blood. Several highly homologous variants formed a TCR beta motif that appeared characteristic of ankylosing spondylitis blood.

This clonotype has only a few counts. Its cognate antigen is unknown. Molecular-barcoded quantitative 5'-RACE produced these TCR beta libraries. Using its own MiXCR run on the 5' RACE reads, TCRdb lists one record per CDR3 protein. The table includes about 840,000 distinct CDR3 sequences, 12% detected once. Sequences were obtained from blood, either unsorted or a sorted T cell fraction (not recorded which). V usage is TRBV11-2 and J usage is TRBJ2-2; D not resolved. The receptor comes from a male donor with ankylosing spondylitis. The CDR3 spells CASGRNGELFF. The DNA for the CDR3 is TGTGCCTCCGGACGAAACGGGGAGCTGTTTTTT.